This T cell receptor (beta chain) stems from a study of neurological immune-mediated disorders. Study-level results: Multiple sclerosis was found to have the least TCR clonal expansion, below healthy controls, and HTLV-1-associated myelopathy the most.

Germline assignment: CDR1 SGHTA and CDR2 FQGNSA. The CDR3 extends over 13 amino acids. Deletions cut 7 bases from V and 8 bases from J, with 17 bases between. Time point specified: longitudinal time-point 3. The unsorted libraries originated from 2 million PBMCs kept at -80 C. This clonotype has at least ten counts. As yet, its antigen is unknown. 5'RACE with 10-nucleotide random UMIs generated the cDNA. TCRdb itself ran the 5' RACE reads through MiXCR, one entry per CDR3 protein. The sample yields under 130,000 distinct CDR3 sequences, about a tenth seen once. The receptor was derived from a female donor with HTLV-1-associated myelopathy (HAM/TSP). This chain connects TRBV7-2 to TRBJ1-1; D is unresolved. Sequenced sample: PBMCs. CDR3 region: CASIQPGGLEAFF. The CDR3 DNA reads as TGTGCCAGCATCCAACCTGGCGGGTTGGAAGCTTTCTTT.